Listed below are T cell receptor beta chains from one sample, sequenced in a study of blood T cell repertoires in COVID-19. The protocol was immunoSEQ multiplex PCR, while the TCRdb copy is restricted to in-frame clones and leaves out a portion. Altogether about 180,000 clones are present, 70% to 90% being singletons, with the ten largest covering approximately 7%. The sequenced sample was peripheral blood. The receptor source for this set is an elderly man with COVID-19, enrolled during active disease. Both conserved end residues are part of each CDR3. Fields, in order: CDR3 DNA, CDR3 protein, D gene, J gene, V gene, clone size. The D gene is left open where the match is weak. Size is omitted from some rows. Given values are once, few, many or a class for expanded clones.

CDR3nt: TGTGCCAGCCGGGACAGGGGCCGCACAGATACGCAGTATTTT
CDR3aa: CASRDRGRTDTQYF
d_gene: TRBD1
j_gene: TRBJ2-3
v_gene: TRBV19
abundance: -

CDR3nt: TGTGCCAGCAGCAAAGACAGGGGGCAGGGTGGCTACACCTTC
CDR3aa: CASSKDRGQGGYTF
d_gene: TRBD1
j_gene: TRBJ1-2
v_gene: TRBV7-8
abundance: -

CDR3nt: TGTGCCAGCAGCCCGGGACAGGCGTACAATGAGCAGTTCTTC
CDR3aa: CASSPGQAYNEQFF
d_gene: TRBD1
j_gene: TRBJ2-1
v_gene: TRBV5-5
abundance: -

CDR3nt: TGTGCCAGCAGCTCAGCTGGGGGCGCCGGCGGGGAGCTGTTTTTT
CDR3aa: CASSSAGGAGGELFF
d_gene: -
j_gene: TRBJ2-2
v_gene: TRBV5-4
abundance: -

CDR3nt: TGTGCCAGCAGCTCGTCCTTCAGGGGGACGAACACCGGGGAGCTGTTTTTT
CDR3aa: CASSSSFRGTNTGELFF
d_gene: TRBD1
j_gene: TRBJ2-2
v_gene: TRBV11-2
abundance: -

CDR3nt: TGTGCCAGCAGCCCCAACAGGGGGCTTGGAAAACTGTTTTTT
CDR3aa: CASSPNRGLGKLFF
d_gene: TRBD1
j_gene: TRBJ1-4
v_gene: TRBV7-2
abundance: -

CDR3nt: TGTGCCAGCAGCCAAGCTGAAGCGGGGGGCCAAGAGACCCAGTACTTC
CDR3aa: CASSQAEAGGQETQYF
d_gene: TRBD2
j_gene: TRBJ2-5
v_gene: TRBV4-2
abundance: -

CDR3nt: TGTGCCAGCAGCTTAGGGGCAGGGGCCTCCTACGAGCAGTACTTC
CDR3aa: CASSLGAGASYEQYF
d_gene: -
j_gene: TRBJ2-7
v_gene: TRBV7-2
abundance: -

CDR3nt: TGCGCCAGCAGCTTCACAGGACCCAATGAAAAACTGTTTTTT
CDR3aa: CASSFTGPNEKLFF
d_gene: -
j_gene: TRBJ1-4
v_gene: TRBV5-1
abundance: -

CDR3nt: TGTGCCAGCAGCCCTTCCGTGGGGGGGCTAACCGGGGAGCTGTTTTTT
CDR3aa: CASSPSVGGLTGELFF
d_gene: -
j_gene: TRBJ2-2
v_gene: TRBV11-3
abundance: -

CDR3nt: TGTGCCAGCAGTGTCACTAGTGAAGCTTTCTTT
CDR3aa: CASSVTSEAFF
d_gene: -
j_gene: TRBJ1-1
v_gene: TRBV6-4
abundance: -

CDR3nt: TGTGCCAGCAGCGACACAGGGGGCGAAGAAAAACTGTTTTTT
CDR3aa: CASSDTGGEEKLFF
d_gene: TRBD1
j_gene: TRBJ1-4
v_gene: TRBV5-8
abundance: -

CDR3nt: TGTGCCAGCAGCGCGGGGGCCGGGCTGGATTCCGGGGAGCTGTTTTTT
CDR3aa: CASSAGAGLDSGELFF
d_gene: -
j_gene: TRBJ2-2
v_gene: TRBV7-9
abundance: few

CDR3nt: TGTGCCATCAGTGAGGGACAGGGTTCATCCTACGAGCAGTACTTC
CDR3aa: CAISEGQGSSYEQYF
d_gene: TRBD1
j_gene: TRBJ2-7
v_gene: TRBV10-3
abundance: -

CDR3nt: TGTGCCAGTAGTATCGGCAGGGCCGACTATGGCTACACCTTC
CDR3aa: CASSIGRADYGYTF
d_gene: -
j_gene: TRBJ1-2
v_gene: TRBV19
abundance: -

CDR3nt: TGTGCCAGCAACTTGGACAGGAATAACTATGGCTACACCTTC
CDR3aa: CASNLDRNNYGYTF
d_gene: TRBD1
j_gene: TRBJ1-2
v_gene: TRBV2
abundance: -

CDR3nt: TGTGCCAGCTTAGCTAGCGGGGGGTACAATGAGCAGTTCTTC
CDR3aa: CASLASGGYNEQFF
d_gene: TRBD2
j_gene: TRBJ2-1
v_gene: TRBV6-5
abundance: -

CDR3nt: TGTGCCAGCAGCTTACGGGACAGGGACAATCAGCCCCAGCATTTT
CDR3aa: CASSLRDRDNQPQHF
d_gene: TRBD1
j_gene: TRBJ1-5
v_gene: TRBV4-2
abundance: -

CDR3nt: TGTGCCAGCAGCGTAGAGTCAGACAATCAGCCCCAGCATTTT
CDR3aa: CASSVESDNQPQHF
d_gene: -
j_gene: TRBJ1-5
v_gene: TRBV9
abundance: once

CDR3nt: TGTGCCACCAGTGATCTCTCAGGGAAGAACACCGGGGAGCTGTTTTTT
CDR3aa: CATSDLSGKNTGELFF
d_gene: -
j_gene: TRBJ2-2
v_gene: TRBV24-1
abundance: -

CDR3nt: TGTGCCCGCAGCGTAGAGCTGGGGGGGTGGGGACGCACTGAAGCTTTCTTT
CDR3aa: CARSVELGGWGRTEAFF
d_gene: -
j_gene: TRBJ1-1
v_gene: TRBV9
abundance: -

CDR3nt: TGCGCCAGCAGCTTGGCCGAGACAGGGACTAACTATGGCTACACCTTC
CDR3aa: CASSLAETGTNYGYTF
d_gene: TRBD1
j_gene: TRBJ1-2
v_gene: TRBV5-1
abundance: -

CDR3nt: TGTGCCACCAGCAGGGGGACACCAAGCAATCAGCCCCAGCATTTT
CDR3aa: CATSRGTPSNQPQHF
d_gene: -
j_gene: TRBJ1-5
v_gene: TRBV15
abundance: -

CDR3nt: TGTGCCAGCTCACCAGCGTCCCAAGAGACCCAGTACTTC
CDR3aa: CASSPASQETQYF
d_gene: -
j_gene: TRBJ2-5
v_gene: TRBV18
abundance: once

CDR3nt: TGTGCCAGCAAGGAGGGAGGCTATGGCTACACCTTC
CDR3aa: CASKEGGYGYTF
d_gene: -
j_gene: TRBJ1-2
v_gene: TRBV6-5
abundance: -